The 30 T cell receptor beta chains below come from one sample, sequenced in a study of memory CD4+ T cells and cytomegalovirus serostatus. Sequencing was performed with immunoSEQ multiplex PCR; in TCRdb, only in-frame clones are kept and a portion is missing. In the table there are approximately 52,000 clones, roughly 78% of which are singletons. Single viable CD3+CD4+CD8-CD45RO+ cells were sorted as the memory CD4+ T cells. Sequencing input: memory CD4+ T cells from blood. The receptors stem from an adult in good health and CMV-seronegative.

This rearrangement joins TRBV6-5 to TRBJ2-1, with 10 nucleotides matching TRBD2. V dropped 0 bases and J dropped 7; count of bases not matched to a gene: 3. Germline CDR1 MNHEY, CDR2 SVGAGI. The CDR3 is 15 amino acids. The CDR3 region is CASSYSPAGGNEQFF. CDR3 DNA sequence: TGTGCCAGCAGTTACTCGCCAGCGGGGGGGAATGAGCAGTTCTTC.

This sequence joins TRBV19 and TRBJ1-4, with D possibly TRBD1 on 5 matching bases. The V gene's germline CDR1 is LNHDA and CDR2 SQIVND (reference sequence). V was cut by 5 bases and J by 8 bases, with 18 bases left in between. The length of the CDR3 is 15 residues. The CDR3 region has the DNA TGTGCCAGTAGTCTTCCGGGGGGAATTAACGAAAAACTGTTTTTT. It codes for CASSLPGGINEKLFF.

A few counts support this clone. This chain links TRBV2 with TRBJ1-1; D may be TRBD1 (5 bases). The CDR3 is made up of 12 amino acids. Trimming took 5 bases from V and 8 from J, leaving 12 bases between them. Germline V gene sequence: CDR1 SNHLY, CDR2 FYNNEI. CDR3 sequence: CASSPRAGEAFF. The CDR3 DNA reads as TGTGCCAGCAGTCCGAGGGCAGGGGAAGCTTTCTTT.

The chain recombines TRBV6-1 with TRBJ1-5, with 7 bases aligning to TRBD1. The CDR3 consists of 15 residues. The V gene end was trimmed by 6 bases and the J gene end by 2 bases; junction bases not matched to a gene: 7. CDR1 is MNHNS and CDR2 is SASEGT in the germline V gene. The CDR3 sequence: CASRGGTEGNQPQHF. CDR3 DNA sequence: TGTGCCAGCAGAGGCGGGACAGAAGGCAATCAGCCCCAGCATTTT.

The chain recombines TRBV2 with TRBJ2-7; a weak D match, TRBD2 (6 bases). The CDR3 is made up of 12 amino acids. Germline CDR1 reads SNHLY; CDR2 reads FYNNEI. Trimming took off 5 bases at V and 7 bases at J, with 12 bases between the two ends. DNA of the CDR3: TGTGCCAGCAGTCCCTTAGCGGAGGAGCAGTACTTC. This sequence encodes CASSPLAEEQYF.

The chain joins TRBV6-1 to TRBJ1-5; weak D call: TRBD1 (5 bases). The V gene lost 7 bases and the J gene lost 15 bases, with 22 bases spanning the gap. The germline gives CDR1 MNHNS, CDR2 SASEGT. The CDR3 extends over 13 amino acids. The CDR3 spells CASIGPGLAGGHF. The CDR3 bases are TGTGCCAGCATCGGCCCGGGCCTCGCCGGGGGGCATTTT.

The chain uses TRBV25-1 and TRBJ2-7; 10 bases line up with TRBD1. J was trimmed by 3 bases and V by 8 bases; bases with no gene match: 7. The CDR3 is 14 residues long. CDR1 MGHDK and CDR2 SYGVNS come from the germline V gene. CDR3 nucleotides: TGTGCCAGCGGGAGGGGACAGGGGTACTACGAGCAGTACTTC. Its translation is CASGRGQGYYEQYF.

This clone has a single count. The V call is TRBV5-1, the J call TRBJ2-3; D is ambiguous. There are 13 residues in the CDR3. Trimming took off 2 bases at V and 5 bases at J, with 9 bases between the two ends. Germline CDR1 reads SGHRS; CDR2 reads YFSETQ. CDR3: CASSFPGIDTQYF. As DNA, the CDR3 is TGCGCCAGCAGCTTCCCAGGTATAGATACGCAGTATTTT.

This clone was recorded a few times. The chain couples TRBV6-1 to TRBJ1-6, with D unresolved. V dropped 6 bases and J dropped 8 bases, with 14 bases sitting between them. CDR3 length equals 14 residues. CDR1 and CDR2 from the germline V gene are MNHNS and SASEGT. This CDR3 is CASSSSRRDSPLHF. DNA of the CDR3: TGTGCCAGCAGCTCCTCCCGCCGCGATTCACCCCTCCACTTT.

This chain links TRBV6-1 with TRBJ2-7; TRBD1 might be the D (5 bases). Germline CDR1 MNHNS, CDR2 SASEGT. The CDR3 covers 14 residues. V was trimmed by 1 base and J by 11 bases, leaving 18 bases between them. The CDR3 loop is CASSEGGSQGREYF. The CDR3 nucleotides are TGTGCCAGCAGTGAAGGGGGCTCTCAGGGTCGCGAGTACTTC.

The rearrangement joins TRBV19 to TRBJ1-2; 8 positions match TRBD1. The CDR3 loop spans 15 amino acids. Germline trimming cut 5 bases from V and 7 bases from J; bases unmatched to any gene: 12. Germline values: CDR1 LNHDA, CDR2 SQIVND (reference sequence). The CDR3 nucleotides are TGTGCCAGTAGTTCCTCCCGTCAGGGGGCGAGTGGCTACACCTTC. Encoded protein: CASSSSRQGASGYTF.

The V gene is TRBV7-3, the J gene TRBJ1-1; TRBD1 matches at 7 bases. CDR1 SGHTA and CDR2 FQGTGA come from the germline V gene. This CDR3 has 14 amino acids. J gave up 2 bases and V 4 bases, and 4 bases lay outside the gene matches. This CDR3 reads CASSSRGGNTEAFF. The CDR3 bases are TGTGCCAGCAGCTCCAGGGGGGGAAACACTGAAGCTTTCTTT.

V gene TRBV18 combines with J gene TRBJ2-2; 8 positions match TRBD1. Germline assignment: CDR1 KGHSH and CDR2 LQKENI. Losses at the gene ends were 4 bases for V and 6 bases for J; bases not matched to a gene: 4. The CDR3 length is 14 residues. The CDR3 DNA sequence: TGTGCCAGCTCACTTGGACAGGGCGCCGGGGAGCTGTTTTTT. Its protein product is CASSLGQGAGELFF.

The chain combines TRBV30 with TRBJ2-1, with 7 bases matching TRBD1. The V gene end was trimmed by 1 base and the J gene end by 1 base; junction bases not matched to a gene: 4. Per the germline V gene, CDR1 is GTSNPN and CDR2 is SVGIG (reference sequence). The CDR3 covers 15 residues. As DNA, the CDR3 is TGTGCCTGGAGTGGGGGACAGACTTCCTACAATGAGCAGTTCTTC. Protein product: CAWSGGQTSYNEQFF.

The CDR3 DNA is TGTGCCAGCAGCCCCCGATCAGAAAAGGGGAACACTGAAGCTTTCTTT. Translated: CASSPRSEKGNTEAFF. This chain connects TRBV5-5 to TRBJ1-1; D remains unclear. CDR1 is SGHKS and CDR2 is YYEKEE in the germline V gene (reference sequence). Deletions cut 4 bases from V and 1 base from J, with 17 bases between. The CDR3 loop spans 16 amino acids.

The chain couples TRBV11-2 to TRBJ1-6; D is ambiguous. The germline V and J ends were trimmed by 2 bases and 8 bases, with 13 bases remaining between them. Germline values: CDR1 SGHAT, CDR2 FQNNGV. The CDR3 contains 15 residues. CDR3 in DNA: TGTGCCAGCAGCTTACACATCGGTGAAGATTCACCCCTCCACTTT. It yields the protein CASSLHIGEDSPLHF.

This sequence joins TRBV30 and TRBJ1-3; D call uncertain. The CDR3 has 15 residues. V gave up 3 bases and J gave up 0 bases, with 12 bases separating them. The germline CDR1 and CDR2 sequences are GTSNPN and SVGIG (reference sequence). CDR3 DNA sequence: TGTGCCTGGAGCCCTTCGGGGAGCTCTGGAAACACCATATATTTT. Its translation: CAWSPSGSSGNTIYF.

Here the CDR3 reads CASQLGSEQYF. The CDR3 nucleotides are TGTGCCAGCCAACTTGGGTCCGAGCAGTACTTC. J is TRBJ2-7 and V is TRBV6-1; D is uncertain. The germline V gene has CDR1 MNHNS and CDR2 SASEGT. V lost 8 bases to trimming and J lost 6 bases, with 11 bases between them. The CDR3 consists of 11 residues.

V gene TRBV6-1 combines with J gene TRBJ1-6; TRBD1 is a possible D gene (6 bases). The V and J ends lost 7 bases and 6 bases respectively, with 13 bases between them. The CDR3 is 14 residues long. Germline V CDR1 and CDR2: MNHNS, SASEGT. The CDR3 region is CASTEQGFNSPLHF. The CDR3 region has the DNA TGTGCCAGCACCGAGCAGGGGTTTAATTCACCCCTCCACTTT.

J is TRBJ2-5 and V is TRBV28; a weak D match, TRBD1 (6 bases). TRBJ2-7 matches the DNA end more closely, so the J call is doubtful. CDR3 length equals 16 residues. The germline V gene has CDR1 MDHEN and CDR2 SYDVKM. CDR3 DNA sequence: TGTGCCAGCAGTAACTACAAACAGGGTGTAGGGAACGAGCAGTACTTC. It yields the protein CASSNYKQGVGNEQYF.

The chain couples TRBV5-1 to TRBJ2-3, with D possibly being TRBD1 (5 bases). The CDR3 totals 12 residues. V was pared by 5 bases and J by 1 base, with 5 bases between. Germline V gives CDR1 SGHRS, CDR2 YFSETQ. The CDR3 DNA follows: TGCGCCAGCAGACAGGGCACAGATACGCAGTATTTT. Translation: CASRQGTDTQYF.

This chain connects TRBV5-1 to TRBJ2-5; the D is unclear. Germline V gene sequence: CDR1 SGHRS, CDR2 YFSETQ. The V end lost 0 bases, the J end lost 1 base, and 10 bases lay between the germline ends. CDR3 length: 15 amino acids. In nucleotides, the CDR3 is TGCGCCAGCAGCTTGGCCACGGCAGCCCAAGAGACCCAGTACTTC. Amino acid sequence: CASSLATAAQETQYF.

The chain employs TRBV5-6 and TRBJ2-4, with D maybe TRBD2 (5 bases). Germline V gene lookup returns CDR1 SGHDT and CDR2 YYEEEE. The CDR3 loop spans 14 amino acids. V lost 2 bases and J lost 6, with 12 bases in between. The CDR3 DNA follows: TGTGCCAGCAGCTTAGCCGGGGAGCCAAACATTCAGTACTTC. This encodes CASSLAGEPNIQYF.

V usage is TRBV23-1 and J usage is TRBJ1-4, with 9 bases aligning to TRBD1. TRBV23-1 carries the ORF label, with uncertain function. The CDR3 loop spans 17 amino acids. V lost 10 bases, J lost 1 base, and 13 bases stayed unmatched. The CDR3 protein is CATQYRQGDQTNEKLFF. CDR3 bases: TGCGCCACCCAATACAGACAGGGGGATCAAACTAATGAAAAACTGTTTTTT.

The V and J genes are TRBV19 and TRBJ2-2, with a weak D call TRBD1 (6 bases). There are 14 residues in the CDR3. V was clipped by 7 bases and J by 5 bases, with 14 bases between them. Germline lookup yields CDR1 LNHDA and CDR2 SQIVND (reference sequence). The CDR3, as DNA: TGTGCCAGTATTGGGGGCGCGACTACCGGGGAGCTGTTTTTT. This sequence encodes CASIGGATTGELFF.

The V call is TRBV4-2, the J call TRBJ1-4, with 8 bases aligning to TRBD1. After removal of 7 bases from V and 6 bases from J, the junction contained 10 bases not matched to a gene. CDR3 length: 15 residues. Per germline, CDR1 LGHNA and CDR2 YNFKEQ. The CDR3 DNA is TGTGCCAGCACCTTTTGGACAGGGAAGGATGAAAAACTGTTTTTT. It codes for CASTFWTGKDEKLFF.

The rearrangement joins TRBV2 to TRBJ1-1, with D unresolved. V lost 4 bases to trimming and J lost 6 bases, with 9 bases between them. The CDR3 extends over 12 amino acids. Germline lookup yields CDR1 SNHLY and CDR2 FYNNEI. This chain's CDR3 is CASSGEVPEAFF. In nucleotides, the CDR3 is TGTGCCAGCAGTGGGGAGGTCCCTGAAGCTTTCTTT. Full variable domain (rest looked up from reference TRBV2 and TRBJ1-1): EPEVTQTPSHQVTQMGQEVILRCVPISNHLYFYWYRQILGQKVEFLVSFYNNEISEKSEIFDDQFSVERPDGSNFTLKIRSTKLEDSAMYFCASSGEVPEAFFGQGTRLTVV.

This clone was counted between two and nine times. J is TRBJ1-1 and V is TRBV2, with 8 bases that match TRBD1. Unmatched junction bases numbered 8, after V lost 1 base and J lost 10 bases. Germline CDR1 and CDR2: SNHLY and FYNNEI. The CDR3 runs 14 residues. CDR3 sequence (DNA): TGTGCCAGCAGTGAAGGATACAGGGGGTTGGCAGCTTTCTTT. Protein sequence: CASSEGYRGLAAFF.

This chain links TRBV7-2 with TRBJ2-2; D unclear. Germline lookup yields CDR1 SGHTA and CDR2 FQGNSA. The V end was cut by 2 bases, the J end by 6 bases, with 13 bases between. CDR3 size: 15 residues. Here the CDR3 DNA reads TGTGCCAGCAGCTTAATTACTACCCTCCCCGGGGAGCTGTTTTTT. Protein sequence: CASSLITTLPGELFF.

The chain combines TRBV13 with TRBJ1-1; D uncertain. Germline assignment: CDR1 PRHDT and CDR2 FYEKMQ (reference sequence). V was cut by 1 base and J by 1 base, with 10 bases left in between. The CDR3 spans 15 residues. The CDR3 DNA reads as TGTGCCAGCAGCTTAGAGACAACACCGAACACTGAAGCTTTCTTT. As protein: CASSLETTPNTEAFF.